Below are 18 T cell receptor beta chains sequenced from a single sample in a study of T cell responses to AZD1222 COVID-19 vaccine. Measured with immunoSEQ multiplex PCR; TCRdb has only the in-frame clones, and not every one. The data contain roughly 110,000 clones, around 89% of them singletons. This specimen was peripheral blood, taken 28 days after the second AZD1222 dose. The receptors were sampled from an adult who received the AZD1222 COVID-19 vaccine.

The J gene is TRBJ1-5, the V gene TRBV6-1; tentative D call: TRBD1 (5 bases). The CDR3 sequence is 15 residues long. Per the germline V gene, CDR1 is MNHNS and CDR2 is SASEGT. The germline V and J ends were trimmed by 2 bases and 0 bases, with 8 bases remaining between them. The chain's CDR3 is CASSEQGGSNQPQHF. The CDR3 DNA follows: TGTGCCAGCAGTGAACAGGGTGGTAGCAATCAGCCCCAGCATTTT.

CDR3 loop: CASSLSLRGNTEAFF. CDR3 nucleotide sequence: TGTGCCAGCAGTTTATCGCTCAGGGGGAACACTGAAGCTTTCTTT. This chain links TRBV27 with TRBJ1-1; tentative D call: TRBD1 (6 bases). The CDR3 runs to 15 residues. Germline V gene data show CDR1 as MNHEY and CDR2 as SMNVEV (reference sequence). Trimming removed 0 bases at V and 1 base at J, with 9 bases between.

CDR3 sequence: CASGRGDFEETQYF. DNA for the CDR3: TGCGCCAGCGGGAGGGGGGACTTCGAAGAGACCCAGTACTTC. The V gene is TRBV10-2, the J gene TRBJ2-5, with a possible D match to TRBD2 (7 bases). This CDR3 is built from 14 residues. Germline assignment: CDR1 WSHSY and CDR2 SAAADI. The V and J ends lost 8 bases and 3 bases respectively, with 16 bases between them.

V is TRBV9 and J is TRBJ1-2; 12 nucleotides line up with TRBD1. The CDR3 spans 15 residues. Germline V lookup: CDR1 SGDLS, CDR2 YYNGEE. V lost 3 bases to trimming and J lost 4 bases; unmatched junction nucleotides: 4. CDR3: CASSDGTGGPYGYTF. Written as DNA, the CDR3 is TGTGCCAGCAGCGACGGGACAGGGGGCCCCTATGGCTACACCTTC.

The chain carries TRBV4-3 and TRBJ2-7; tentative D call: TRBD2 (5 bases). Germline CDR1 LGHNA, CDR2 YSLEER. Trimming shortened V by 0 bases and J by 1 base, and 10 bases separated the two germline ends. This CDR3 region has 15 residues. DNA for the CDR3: TGCGCCAGCAGCCAAGATCTAGCAGGTTCCTACGAGCAGTACTTC. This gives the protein CASSQDLAGSYEQYF.

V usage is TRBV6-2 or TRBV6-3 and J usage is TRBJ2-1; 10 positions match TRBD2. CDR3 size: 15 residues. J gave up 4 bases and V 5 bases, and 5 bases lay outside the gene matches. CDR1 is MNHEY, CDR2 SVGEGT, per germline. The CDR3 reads CASSVLAGDYNEQFF. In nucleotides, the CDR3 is TGTGCCAGCAGTGTTCTAGCGGGGGATTACAATGAGCAGTTCTTC.

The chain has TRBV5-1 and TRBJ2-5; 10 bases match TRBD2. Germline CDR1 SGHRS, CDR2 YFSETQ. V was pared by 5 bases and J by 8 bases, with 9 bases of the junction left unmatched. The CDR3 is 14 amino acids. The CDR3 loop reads CASRESGGERTQYF. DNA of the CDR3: TGCGCCAGCAGGGAAAGCGGGGGGGAACGTACCCAGTACTTC. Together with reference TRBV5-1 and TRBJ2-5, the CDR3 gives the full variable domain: KAGVTQTPRYLIKTRGQQVTLSCSPISGHRSVSWYQQTPGQGLQFLFEYFSETQRNKGNFPGRFSGRQFSNSRSEMNVSTLELGDSALYLCASRESGGERTQYFGPGTRLLVL.

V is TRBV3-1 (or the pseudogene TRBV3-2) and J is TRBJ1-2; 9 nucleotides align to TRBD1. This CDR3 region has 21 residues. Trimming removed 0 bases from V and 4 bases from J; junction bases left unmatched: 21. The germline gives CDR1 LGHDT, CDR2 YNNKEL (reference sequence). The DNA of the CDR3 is TGTGCCAGCAGCCAAGATCGGATGCTAAGGGACAGGGTCAACGAGGCCTATGGCTACACCTTC. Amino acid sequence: CASSQDRMLRDRVNEAYGYTF.

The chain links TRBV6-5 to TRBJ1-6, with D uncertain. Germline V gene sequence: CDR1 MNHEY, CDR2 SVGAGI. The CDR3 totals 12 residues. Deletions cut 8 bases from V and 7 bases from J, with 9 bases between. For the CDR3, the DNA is TGTGCCAGCGGGCCGACGAATTCACCCCTCCACTTT. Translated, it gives CASGPTNSPLHF.

CDR3 loop: CASSVATTDTQYF. CDR3 DNA sequence: TGTGCCAGCAGCGTAGCCACAACAGATACGCAGTATTTT. The chain joins TRBV9 to TRBJ2-3, with no clear D. The CDR3 consists of 13 residues. Per germline, CDR1 SGDLS and CDR2 YYNGEE. Trimming removed 0 bases from V and 3 bases from J, with 5 bases in between.

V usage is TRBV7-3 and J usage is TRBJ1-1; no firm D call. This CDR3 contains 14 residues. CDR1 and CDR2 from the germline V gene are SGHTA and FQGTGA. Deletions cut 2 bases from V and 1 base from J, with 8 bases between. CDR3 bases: TGTGCCAGCAGCTTAGATGGACCGAACACTGAAGCTTTCTTT. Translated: CASSLDGPNTEAFF.

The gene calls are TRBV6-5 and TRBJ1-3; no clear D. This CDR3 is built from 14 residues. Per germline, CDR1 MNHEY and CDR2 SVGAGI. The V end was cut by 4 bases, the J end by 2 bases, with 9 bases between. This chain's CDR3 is CASSFTRTGNTIYF. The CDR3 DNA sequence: TGTGCCAGCAGTTTCACTCGGACTGGAAACACCATATATTTT.

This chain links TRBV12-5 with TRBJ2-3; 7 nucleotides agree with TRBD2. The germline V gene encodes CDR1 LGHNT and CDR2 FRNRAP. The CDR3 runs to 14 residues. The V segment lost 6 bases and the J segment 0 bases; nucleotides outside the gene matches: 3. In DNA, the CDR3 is TGTGCTAGTGGGAGCGGGGACAGCACAGATACGCAGTATTTT. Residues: CASGSGDSTDTQYF.

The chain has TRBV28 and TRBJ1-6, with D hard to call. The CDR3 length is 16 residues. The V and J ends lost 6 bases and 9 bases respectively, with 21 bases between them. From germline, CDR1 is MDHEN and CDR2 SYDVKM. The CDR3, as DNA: TGTGCCAGCAGCCCTCTAGCCGGCGGTGGAATTTCACCCCTCCACTTT. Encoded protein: CASSPLAGGGISPLHF.

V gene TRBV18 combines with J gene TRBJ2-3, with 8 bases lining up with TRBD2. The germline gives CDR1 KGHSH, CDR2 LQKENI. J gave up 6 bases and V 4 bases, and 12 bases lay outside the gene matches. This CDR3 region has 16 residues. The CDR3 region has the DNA TGTGCCAGCTCACGGGCGGGGGGACCTTGGGCCGATACGCAGTATTTT. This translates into CASSRAGGPWADTQYF.

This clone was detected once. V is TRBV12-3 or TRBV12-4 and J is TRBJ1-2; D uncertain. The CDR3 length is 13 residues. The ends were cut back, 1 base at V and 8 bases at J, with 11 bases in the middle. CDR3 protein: CASSLGVGQGYTF. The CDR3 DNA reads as TGTGCCAGCAGTTTAGGGGTAGGGCAGGGCTACACCTTC.

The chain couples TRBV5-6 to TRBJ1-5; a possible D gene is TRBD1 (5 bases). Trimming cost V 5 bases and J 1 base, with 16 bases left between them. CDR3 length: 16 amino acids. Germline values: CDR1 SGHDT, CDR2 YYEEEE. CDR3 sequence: CASSIYLQDSNQPQHF. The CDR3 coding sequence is TGTGCCAGCAGTATATATCTACAGGACAGCAATCAGCCCCAGCATTTT.

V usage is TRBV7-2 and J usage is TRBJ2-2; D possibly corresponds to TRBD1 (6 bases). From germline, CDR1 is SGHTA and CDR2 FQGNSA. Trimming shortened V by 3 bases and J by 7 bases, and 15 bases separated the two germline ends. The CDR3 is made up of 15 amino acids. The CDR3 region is CASSFGQGLFGELFF. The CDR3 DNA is TGTGCCAGCAGCTTTGGTCAGGGGCTGTTCGGGGAGCTGTTTTTT. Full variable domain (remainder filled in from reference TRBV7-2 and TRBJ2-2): GAGVSQSPSNKVTEKGKDVELRCDPISGHTALYWYRQSLGQGLEFLIYFQGNSAPDKSGLPSDRFSAERTGGSVSTLTIQRTQQEDSAVYLCASSFGQGLFGELFFGEGSRLTVL.